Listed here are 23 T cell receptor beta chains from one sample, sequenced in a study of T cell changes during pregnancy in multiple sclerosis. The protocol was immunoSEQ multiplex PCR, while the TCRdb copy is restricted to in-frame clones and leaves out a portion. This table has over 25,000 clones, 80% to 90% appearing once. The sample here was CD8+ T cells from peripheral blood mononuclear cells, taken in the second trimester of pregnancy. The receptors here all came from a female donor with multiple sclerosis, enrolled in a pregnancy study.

The chain's CDR3 is CASSFRPSSGGTVSEQFF. The CDR3 DNA reads as TGTGCCAGCAGCTTTCGTCCTTCTAGCGGGGGCACTGTGAGTGAGCAGTTCTTC. The chain employs TRBV11-3 and TRBJ2-1; 10 bases fit TRBD2. The V gene's germline CDR1 is SGHNT and CDR2 YENEEA. After removal of 3 bases from V and 9 bases from J, the junction contained 17 bases not matched to a gene. The CDR3 covers 18 residues.

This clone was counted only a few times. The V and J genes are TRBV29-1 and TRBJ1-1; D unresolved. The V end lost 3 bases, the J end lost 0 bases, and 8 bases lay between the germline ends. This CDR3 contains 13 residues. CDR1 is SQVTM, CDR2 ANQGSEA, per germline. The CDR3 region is CSVDVGVNTEAFF. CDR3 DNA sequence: TGCAGCGTTGATGTCGGGGTGAACACTGAAGCTTTCTTT.

The CDR3 coding sequence is TGTGCCAGTAATACCGGGACAGTTGGCTACGAGCAGTACTTC. It encodes CASNTGTVGYEQYF. The V gene is TRBV19, the J gene TRBJ2-7; 7 positions match TRBD1. The germline V gene has CDR1 LNHDA and CDR2 SQIVND (reference sequence). The CDR3 length is 14 residues. With V trimmed by 7 bases and J by 3 bases, 9 bases remained unmatched.

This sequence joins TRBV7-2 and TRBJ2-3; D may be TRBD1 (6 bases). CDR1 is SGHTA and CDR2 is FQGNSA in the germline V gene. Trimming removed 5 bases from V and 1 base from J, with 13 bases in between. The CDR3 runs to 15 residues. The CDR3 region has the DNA TGTGCCAGCAGCGCACAGGACAGCCGCACAGATACGCAGTATTTT. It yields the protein CASSAQDSRTDTQYF.

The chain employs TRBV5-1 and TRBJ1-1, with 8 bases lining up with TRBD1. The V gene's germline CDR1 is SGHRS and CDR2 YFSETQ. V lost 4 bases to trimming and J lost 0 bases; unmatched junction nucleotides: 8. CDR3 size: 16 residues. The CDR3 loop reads CASSTSTGVMNTEAFF. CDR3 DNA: TGCGCCAGCAGCACCTCGACAGGGGTGATGAACACTGAAGCTTTCTTT.

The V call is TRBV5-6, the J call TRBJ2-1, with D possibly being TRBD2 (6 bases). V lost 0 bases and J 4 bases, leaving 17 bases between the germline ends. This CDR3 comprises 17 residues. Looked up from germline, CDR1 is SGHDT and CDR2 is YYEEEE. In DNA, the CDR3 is TGTGCCAGCAGCTTGGCCGGAGGGGCCTCTTTTTACAATGAGCAGTTCTTC. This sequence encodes CASSLAGGASFYNEQFF.

This chain's CDR3 is CASDRGYGQPQHF. CDR3 DNA sequence: TGTGCCTCCGACAGGGGGTACGGTCAGCCCCAGCATTTT. The chain couples TRBV10-3 to TRBJ1-5, with TRBD1 identical over 9 bases. J was trimmed by 6 bases and V by 11 bases; bases with no gene match: 8. The CDR3 has 13 amino acids. The germline V gene has CDR1 ENHRY and CDR2 SYGVKD.

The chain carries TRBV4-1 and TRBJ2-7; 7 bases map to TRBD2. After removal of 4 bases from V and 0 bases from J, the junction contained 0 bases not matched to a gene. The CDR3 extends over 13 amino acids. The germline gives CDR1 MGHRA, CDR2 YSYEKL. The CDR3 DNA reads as TGCGCCAGCAGCCGCGGGAGCTCCTACGAGCAGTACTTC. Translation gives CASSRGSSYEQYF.

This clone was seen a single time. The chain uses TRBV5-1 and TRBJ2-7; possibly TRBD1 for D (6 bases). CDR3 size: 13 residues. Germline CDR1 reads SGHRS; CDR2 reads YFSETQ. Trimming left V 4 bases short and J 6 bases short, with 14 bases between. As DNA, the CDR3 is TGCGCCAGCAGCAGTACAGGGTATCGCGAGCAGTACTTC. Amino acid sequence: CASSSTGYREQYF.

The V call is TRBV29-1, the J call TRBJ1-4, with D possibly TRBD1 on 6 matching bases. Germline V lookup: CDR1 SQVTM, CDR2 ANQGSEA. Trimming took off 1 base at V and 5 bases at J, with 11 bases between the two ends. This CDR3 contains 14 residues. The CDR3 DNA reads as TGCAGCGTTGAAGTTGGGGGCTGGAATGAAAAACTGTTTTTT. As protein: CSVEVGGWNEKLFF.

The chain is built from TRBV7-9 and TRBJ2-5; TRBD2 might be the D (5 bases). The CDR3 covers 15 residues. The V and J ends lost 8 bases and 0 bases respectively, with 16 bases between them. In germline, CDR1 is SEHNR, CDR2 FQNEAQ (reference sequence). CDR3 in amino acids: CASRLTGRHQETQYF. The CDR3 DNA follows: TGTGCCAGCCGGCTTACGGGGAGACACCAAGAGACCCAGTACTTC.

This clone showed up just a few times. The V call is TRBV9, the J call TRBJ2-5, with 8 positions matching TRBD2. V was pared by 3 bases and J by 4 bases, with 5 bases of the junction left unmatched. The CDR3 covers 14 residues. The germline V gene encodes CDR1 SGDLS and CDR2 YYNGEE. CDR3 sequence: CASSAGLGIETQYF. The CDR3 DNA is TGTGCCAGCAGCGCGGGACTAGGCATAGAGACCCAGTACTTC.

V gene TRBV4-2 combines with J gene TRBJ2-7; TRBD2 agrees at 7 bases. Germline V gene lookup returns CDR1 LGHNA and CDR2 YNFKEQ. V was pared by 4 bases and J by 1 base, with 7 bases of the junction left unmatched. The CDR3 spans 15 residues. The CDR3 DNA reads TGTGCCAGCAGCCCCCGGACGGGACTATCCTACGAGCAGTACTTC. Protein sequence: CASSPRTGLSYEQYF.

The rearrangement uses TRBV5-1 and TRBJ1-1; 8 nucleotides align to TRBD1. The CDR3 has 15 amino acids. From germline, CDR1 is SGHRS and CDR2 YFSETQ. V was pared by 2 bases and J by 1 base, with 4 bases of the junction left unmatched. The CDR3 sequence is CASSFSGTGNTEAFF. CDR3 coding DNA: TGCGCCAGCAGCTTTTCCGGGACAGGGAACACTGAAGCTTTCTTT.

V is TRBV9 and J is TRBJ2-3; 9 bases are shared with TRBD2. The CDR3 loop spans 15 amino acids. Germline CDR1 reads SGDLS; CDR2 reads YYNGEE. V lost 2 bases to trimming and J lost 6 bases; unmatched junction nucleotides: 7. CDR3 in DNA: TGTGCCAGCAGCGTCGGGACTAGCCCTACGGATACGCAGTATTTT. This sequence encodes CASSVGTSPTDTQYF.

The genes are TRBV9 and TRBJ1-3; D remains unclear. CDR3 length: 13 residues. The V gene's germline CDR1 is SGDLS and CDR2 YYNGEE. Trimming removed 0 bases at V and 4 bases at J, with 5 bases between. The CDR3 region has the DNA TGTGCCAGCAGCGTAGGTGGCGGAAACACCATATATTTT. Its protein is CASSVGGGNTIYF.

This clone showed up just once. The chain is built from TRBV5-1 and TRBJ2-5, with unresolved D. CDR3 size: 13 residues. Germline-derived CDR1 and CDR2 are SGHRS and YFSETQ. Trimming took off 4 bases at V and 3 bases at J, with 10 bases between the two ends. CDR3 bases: TGCGCCAGCAGCACCCCCACGGAAGAGACCCAGTACTTC. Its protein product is CASSTPTEETQYF. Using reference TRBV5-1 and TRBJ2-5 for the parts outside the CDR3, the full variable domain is KAGVTQTPRYLIKTRGQQVTLSCSPISGHRSVSWYQQTPGQGLQFLFEYFSETQRNKGNFPGRFSGRQFSNSRSEMNVSTLELGDSALYLCASSTPTEETQYFGPGTRLLVL.

The CDR3 here is CASSRLAGGDTQYF. CDR3 nucleotides: TGTGCCAGCAGCCGACTAGCGGGGGGAGATACGCAGTATTTT. The rearrangement uses TRBV5-5 and TRBJ2-3, with 13 nucleotides matching TRBD2. CDR1 is SGHKS, CDR2 YYEKEE, per germline (reference sequence). Germline trimming cut 4 bases from V and 5 bases from J; bases unmatched to any gene: 1. The CDR3 is made up of 14 amino acids.

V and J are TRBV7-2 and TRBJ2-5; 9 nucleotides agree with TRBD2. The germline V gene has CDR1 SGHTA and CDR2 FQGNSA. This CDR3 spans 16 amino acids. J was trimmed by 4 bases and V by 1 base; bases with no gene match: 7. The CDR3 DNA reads TGTGCCAGCAGCTTAGATCGGACTAGCGAGGCAGAGACCCAGTACTTC. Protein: CASSLDRTSEAETQYF. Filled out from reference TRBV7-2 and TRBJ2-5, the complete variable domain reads GAGVSQSPSNKVTEKGKDVELRCDPISGHTALYWYRQSLGQGLEFLIYFQGNSAPDKSGLPSDRFSAERTGGSVSTLTIQRTQQEDSAVYLCASSLDRTSEAETQYFGPGTRLLVL.

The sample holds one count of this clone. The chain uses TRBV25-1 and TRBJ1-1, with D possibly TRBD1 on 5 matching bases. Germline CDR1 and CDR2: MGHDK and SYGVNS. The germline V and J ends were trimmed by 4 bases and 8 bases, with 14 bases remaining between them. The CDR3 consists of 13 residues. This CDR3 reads CASSALDSWEAFF. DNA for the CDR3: TGTGCCAGCAGTGCTCTCGACAGTTGGGAAGCTTTCTTT.

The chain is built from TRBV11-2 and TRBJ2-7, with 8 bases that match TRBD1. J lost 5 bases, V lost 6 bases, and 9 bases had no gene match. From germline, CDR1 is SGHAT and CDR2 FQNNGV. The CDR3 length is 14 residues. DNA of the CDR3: TGTGCCAGCAGGTGGGAGACAGGGGTCGACGAGCAGTACTTC. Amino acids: CASRWETGVDEQYF. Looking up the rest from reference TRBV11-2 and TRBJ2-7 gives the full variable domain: EAGVAQSPRYKIIEKRQSVAFWCNPISGHATLYWYQQILGQGPKLLIQFQNNGVVDDSQLPKDRFSAERLKGVDSTLKIQPAKLEDSAVYLCASRWETGVDEQYFGPGTRLTVT.

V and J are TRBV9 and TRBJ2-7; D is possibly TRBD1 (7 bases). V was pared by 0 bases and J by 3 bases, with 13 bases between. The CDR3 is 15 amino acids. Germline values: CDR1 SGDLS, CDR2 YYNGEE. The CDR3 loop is CASSVAGDSSYEQYF. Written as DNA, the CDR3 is TGTGCCAGCAGCGTAGCGGGGGACAGCAGCTACGAGCAGTACTTC.

The CDR3 DNA is TGTGCCAGCAGCCCACCCGGGGGGGGGAGGGTCACTGAAGCTTTCTTT. Its protein product is CASSPPGGGRVTEAFF. J is TRBJ1-1 and V is TRBV7-9; tentatively, D is TRBD1 (5 bases). Germline CDR1 is SEHNR and CDR2 is FQNEAQ (reference sequence). The CDR3 is 16 residues long. Trimming shortened V by 5 bases and J by 4 bases, and 20 bases separated the two germline ends.